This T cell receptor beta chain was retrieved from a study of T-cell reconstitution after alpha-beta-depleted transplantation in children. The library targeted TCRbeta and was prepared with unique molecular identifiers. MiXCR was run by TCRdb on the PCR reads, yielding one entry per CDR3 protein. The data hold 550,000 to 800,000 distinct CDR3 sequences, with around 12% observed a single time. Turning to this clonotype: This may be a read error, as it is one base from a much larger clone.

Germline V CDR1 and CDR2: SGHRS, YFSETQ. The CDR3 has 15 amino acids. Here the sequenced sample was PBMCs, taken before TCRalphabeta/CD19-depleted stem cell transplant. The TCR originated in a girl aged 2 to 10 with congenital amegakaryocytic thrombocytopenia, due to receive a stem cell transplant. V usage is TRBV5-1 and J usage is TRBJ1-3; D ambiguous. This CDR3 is CASSFDGDSGSTIYF. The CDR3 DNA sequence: TGCGCCAGCAGCTTTGACGGCGACTCTGGAAGCACCATATATTTT.